Reported below is one T cell receptor (beta chain). This clone occurred once. The clone's antigen remains unknown. It has no much larger one-base neighbor in the sample; base qualities were not kept. This entry is derived from a study of T cell responses to AZD1222 COVID-19 vaccine (dated by TCRdb to the early 2020s). Broadly, across the study: TCR sequencing covered approximately 230 trial participants: 207 given two doses of AZD1222 and about 26 given two doses of MenACWY control vaccine. Trial participants were enrolled by age into 18-55, 56-69 and 70-plus year subgroups, with 148, 28 and 57 TCR-sequenced participants respectively. Study-level results and caveats: The 56-69-year group was small, and its depth increase did not reach significance, likely because of low power. Nearly half of unique spike-specific TCRs reportedly recognized epitopes outside regions mutated in the B.1.351 and B.1.1.7 variants. Participants were mostly white British and included more females than males, and it was suggested by the authors that clonal diversity may have been underestimated. Spike-specific TCR breadth and depth rose significantly after two AZD1222 doses compared with day 0 and with MenACWY recipients. Only a handful of AZD1222 recipients were SARS-CoV-2 seropositive at baseline, limiting conclusions about previously exposed vaccinees. CD4 TCRs associated with the vaccine covered the entire spike protein, and the dominant responses were in regions 160-218 and 743-854. Because no samples from the day 14 peak response were available, repertoires could be characterized only after the peak T cell response.

The germline V gene encodes CDR1 SGHRS and CDR2 YFSETQ. From cysteine to phenylalanine, the CDR3 is 15 amino acids long. Only CDR3 DNA is held: 45 bases, read in frame from base 1. V ends up 4 bases short and J 2 bases short, with an unmatched junction base count of 5. The CDR3 regions of human TCRbeta chains were subjected to immunosequencing. Per the authors' processing: TCRs in the repertoires were matched against a reference library of SARS-CoV-2-specific TCRs that had been generated with the MIRA antigen-specificity platform. Breadth was defined as the fraction of unique TCRs that were SARS-CoV-2-associated, and depth was defined as the fraction of total T cells that were SARS-CoV-2-associated. Each spike-specific TCR was assigned to its reactive spike region and to a CD4 or CD8 class using the MIRA data. Log10-transformed breadth and depth values were compared by one-way ANOVA with Sidak's multiple comparisons tests. In TCRdb, the immuneACCESS table is reduced to in-frame sequences with V and J assigned. These tables do not hold every clone; where another copy was compared, an unresolved V gene accounts for under half, and the others remain unexplained. That table furnishes V, J and clone size, whereas the DNA furnished D and trimming. This sample holds about 82,000 clones; around four fifths were observed only once. The ten largest account for 1.3% of the sample.

The time point label, as the study defines it: about 28 days (+/-7) after the second vaccine dose. AZD1222 recipients whose second dose came at about 4 weeks and those whose second dose came at about 12 weeks were combined into one group, since spike-specific TCR depth and breadth did not differ between the two schedules. Samples from vaccinated people were obtained from the UK trials COV001 and COV002, which included a single-blind randomized controlled phase 2/3 trial of AZD1222 (ChAdOx1 nCoV-19) in healthy adults. Trial participant PBMC samples were collected at day 0 and day 28 after the second dose for TCRbeta chain sequencing.

The clonotype comes from an adult who received the AZD1222 COVID-19 vaccine. The input for sequencing was peripheral blood, taken 28 days after the second AZD1222 dose. Rearrangement joined TRBV5-1 to TRBJ1-3, and TRBD1 aligns with 8 junction nucleotides. The nucleotides read TGCGCCAGCAGCCCGGACAGGGCTCCTGGAAACACCATATATTTT. It translates as CASSPDRAPGNTIYF.